This T cell receptor (beta chain) was identified during a study of T cell responses to AZD1222 COVID-19 vaccine. Points on this clone: Its antigen is as yet unknown.

The CDR3 has 13 amino acids. The V end was cut by 3 bases, the J end by 5 bases, with 5 bases between. Germline values: CDR1 LNHDA, CDR2 SQIVND (reference sequence). This table comes from immunoSEQ multiplex PCR, and its TCRdb copy is limited to in-frame clones, with some not included. The sample lists roughly 130,000 clones, roughly 90% occurring once. Notes on the study in general: Possibly, clonal diversity was underestimated; donors were largely white British and included more females. Unmutated variant regions are reportedly targeted by nearly half of spike-specific TCRs. Increases in Spike-specific TCR breadth and depth were seen after two AZD1222 doses. Repertoires were obtained solely post-peak T cell response.

This specimen consisted of peripheral blood, obtained on day 0 of AZD1222 vaccination. The source of this sequence is an adult in good health. The chain employs TRBV19 and TRBJ1-6; weak D call: TRBD1 (5 bases). CDR3 protein: CASSMGHNSPLHF. CDR3 nucleotide sequence: TGTGCCAGTAGTATGGGACATAATTCACCCCTCCACTTT.